This T cell receptor (beta chain) was profiled in a study of shared T cell receptors in the human thymus. The repertoire was sequenced with immunoSEQ multiplex PCR; TCRdb's copy has only in-frame clones and lacks some. The sample has hundreds of thousands of clones, around 87% seen once. The ends were cut back, 0 bases at V and 4 bases at J, with 16 bases in the middle. This CDR3 is built from 16 residues. Germline V lookup: CDR1 SGHVS, CDR2 FNYEAQ. In its sample, this clone was seen a few times. These data were also filed under a second study, of human thymus T cells.

The sequence came from a boy younger than two with a congenital heart defect. The V gene is TRBV7-6, the J gene TRBJ2-7; D gene ambiguous. Source material: thymocytes. CDR3 amino acids: CASSLASRPLLYEQYF. For the CDR3, the DNA is TGTGCCAGCAGCTTAGCGTCTCGGCCACTATTGTACGAGCAGTACTTC.